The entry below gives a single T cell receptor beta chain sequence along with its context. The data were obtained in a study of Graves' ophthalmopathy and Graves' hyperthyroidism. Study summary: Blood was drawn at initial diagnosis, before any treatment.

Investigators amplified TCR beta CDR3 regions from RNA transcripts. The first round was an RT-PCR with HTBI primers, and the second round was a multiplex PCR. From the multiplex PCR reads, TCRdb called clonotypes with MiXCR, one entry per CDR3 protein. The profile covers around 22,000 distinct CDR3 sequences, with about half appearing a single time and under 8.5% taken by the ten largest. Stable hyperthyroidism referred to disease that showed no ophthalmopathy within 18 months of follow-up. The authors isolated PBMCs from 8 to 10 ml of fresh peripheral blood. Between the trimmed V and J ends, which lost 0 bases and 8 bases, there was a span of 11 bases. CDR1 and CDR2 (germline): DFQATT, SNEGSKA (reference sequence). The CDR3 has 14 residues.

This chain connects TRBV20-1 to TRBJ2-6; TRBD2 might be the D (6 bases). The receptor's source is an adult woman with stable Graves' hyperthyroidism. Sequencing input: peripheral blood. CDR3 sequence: CSARDGRGSNVLTF. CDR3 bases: TGCAGTGCTAGAGACGGACGGGGGTCCAACGTCCTGACTTTC.